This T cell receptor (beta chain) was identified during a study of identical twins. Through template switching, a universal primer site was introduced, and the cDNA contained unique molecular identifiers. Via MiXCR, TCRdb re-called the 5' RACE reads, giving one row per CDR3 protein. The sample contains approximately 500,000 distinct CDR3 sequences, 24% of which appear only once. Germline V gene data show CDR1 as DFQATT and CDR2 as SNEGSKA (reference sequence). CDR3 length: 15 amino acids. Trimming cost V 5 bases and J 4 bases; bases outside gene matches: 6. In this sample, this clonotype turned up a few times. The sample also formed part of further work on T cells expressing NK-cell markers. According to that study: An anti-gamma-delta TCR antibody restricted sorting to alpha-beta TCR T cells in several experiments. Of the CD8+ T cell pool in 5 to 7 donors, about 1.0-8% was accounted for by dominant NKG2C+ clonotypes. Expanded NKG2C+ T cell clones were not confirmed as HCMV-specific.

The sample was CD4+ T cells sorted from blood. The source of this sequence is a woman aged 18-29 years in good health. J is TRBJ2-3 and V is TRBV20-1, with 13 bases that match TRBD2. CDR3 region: CSARRLAGGADTQYF. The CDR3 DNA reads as TGCAGTGCTCGCCGACTAGCGGGAGGAGCAGATACGCAGTATTTT.